A single sample gave rise to the 24 T cell receptor beta chains below, sequenced in a study of identical twins. TCRdb re-analysed the 5' RACE reads in MiXCR, keeping a single row per CDR3 protein. The sample yields 260,000 or so distinct CDR3 sequences, 6% to 8% seen once. The same sample was also used in a study of yellow fever vaccine responses in identical twins.

Source material: CD8+ T cells sorted from blood. The receptors shown here come from a woman aged 18-35 years in good health.

This clonotype was detected only a few times. CDR3 nucleotide sequence: TGTGCCAGCAGCCTAACCGCGGGCCGAGATAGCACAGATACGCAGTATTTT. Residues: CASSLTAGRDSTDTQYF. The genes are TRBV11-2 and TRBJ2-3, with D perhaps matching TRBD2 (5 bases). The CDR3 consists of 17 residues. CDR1 is SGHAT, CDR2 FQNNGV, per germline. V was shortened by 5 bases and J by 0 bases, with 18 bases between the two germline ends.

This clonotype was counted a few times. The chain carries TRBV7-9 and TRBJ2-3; D is perhaps TRBD2 (6 bases). The CDR3 consists of 16 residues. V was clipped by 1 base and J by 2 bases, with 13 bases between them. CDR1 and CDR2 from the germline V gene are SEHNR and FQNEAQ (reference sequence). CDR3 nucleotide sequence: TGTGCCAGCAGCTTAGGCGGGACCGAACACACAGATACGCAGTATTTT. Its protein is CASSLGGTEHTDTQYF.

The gene calls are TRBV12-3 or TRBV12-4 and TRBJ2-5, with TRBD2 identical over 7 bases. This CDR3 spans 16 amino acids. The V and J ends lost 3 bases and 5 bases, in that order; junction bases with no gene match: 12. In nucleotides, the CDR3 is TGTGCCAGCAGTTTCCTCCCCTACGGGGGAGGGGAGACCCAGTACTTC. It translates to CASSFLPYGGGETQYF.

This clonotype has at least ten counts. CDR3 DNA: TGTGCCAGCAGCGAAACCGGGACAGTCTATGGCTACACCTTC. Its translation: CASSETGTVYGYTF. The chain carries TRBV7-9 and TRBJ1-2; 7 bases match TRBD1. The ends lost 5 bases at V and 4 bases at J; junction bases unmatched: 7. Germline loops: CDR1 SEHNR, CDR2 FQNEAQ (reference sequence). The CDR3 contains 14 residues.

This clonotype was seen a handful of times. J is TRBJ1-2 and V is TRBV12-3 or TRBV12-4; 8 bases agree with TRBD1. J gave up 7 bases and V 3 bases, and 7 bases lay outside the gene matches. This CDR3 contains 14 residues. CDR3 bases: TGTGCCAGCAGTTTGGGGCAGGGGGCGCGTGGCTACACCTTC. Its protein product is CASSLGQGARGYTF.

This clonotype came up a few times. The chain combines TRBV6-5 with TRBJ2-5; D gene uncertain. CDR3 length: 11 residues. Trimming stripped 4 bases from V and 3 bases from J, with 3 bases between. The germline gives CDR1 MNHEY, CDR2 SVGAGI. CDR3 sequence reads: CASSSEETQYF. The CDR3 DNA sequence: TGTGCCAGCAGTTCAGAAGAGACCCAGTACTTC.

About this clonotype: A far larger clone is just one base off, so this is likely a read error. This rearrangement joins TRBV6-2 or TRBV6-3 to TRBJ2-3; unclear D gene. CDR1 and CDR2 (germline): MNHEY, SVGEGT. The CDR3 length is 11 residues. V was trimmed by 3 bases and J by 4 bases, leaving 2 bases between them. The CDR3 spells CASSYPDTQYF. Written as DNA, the CDR3 is TGTGCCAGCAGTTATCCAGATACGCAGTATTTT.

The chain is built from TRBV11-2 and TRBJ1-1; the D gene is possibly TRBD1 (5 bases). The CDR3 runs to 15 residues. Per the germline V gene, CDR1 is SGHAT and CDR2 is FQNNGV. Deletions cut 6 bases from V and 3 bases from J, with 17 bases between. The CDR3: CASRSVQGGDTEAFF. CDR3 bases: TGTGCCAGCAGGTCTGTTCAGGGTGGTGACACTGAAGCTTTCTTT.

This sequence joins TRBV7-7 and TRBJ2-2, with D perhaps TRBD1 or TRBD2 (5 bases each). The V and J ends lost 5 bases and 4 bases respectively, with 11 bases between them. The CDR3 has 14 residues. CDR1 is SSHAT and CDR2 is FNYEAQ in the germline V gene (reference sequence). CDR3 sequence reads: CASSPWDGTGELFF. The CDR3 nucleotides read TGTGCCAGCAGCCCATGGGACGGCACCGGGGAGCTGTTTTTT. The variable domain in full, with the rest retrieved from reference TRBV7-7 and TRBJ2-2, is GAGVSQSPRYKVTKRGQDVTLRCDPISSHATLYWYQQALGQGPEFLTYFNYEAQPDKSGLPSDRFSAERPEGSISTLTIQRTEQRDSAMYRCASSPWDGTGELFFGEGSRLTVL.

This clonotype was detected only a few times. The chain couples TRBV9 to TRBJ2-2; perhaps TRBD1 as D (6 bases). There are 17 residues in the CDR3. The germline V and J ends were trimmed by 4 bases and 2 bases, with 18 bases remaining between them. Germline CDR1 and CDR2: SGDLS and YYNGEE. CDR3: CASSTRPRDINTGELFF. The CDR3 region has the DNA TGTGCCAGCAGCACGAGGCCCCGGGACATTAACACCGGGGAGCTGTTTTTT.

In this sample, this clonotype turned up many times. The chain recombines TRBV28 with TRBJ2-7; maybe TRBD1 (6 bases). Germline V gives CDR1 MDHEN, CDR2 SYDVKM. This CDR3 has 13 amino acids. The V end lost 3 bases, the J end lost 3 bases, and 9 bases lay between the germline ends. The CDR3 is CASSFGTNYEQYV. CDR3 in DNA: TGTGCCAGCAGTTTCGGGACAAACTACGAGCAGTACGTC.

This clonotype was seen more than once but under ten times. This chain links TRBV14 with TRBJ2-1, with D maybe TRBD2 (6 bases). Germline values: CDR1 SGHDN, CDR2 FVKESK. V dropped 1 base and J dropped 13 bases, with 11 bases sitting between them. The CDR3 has 12 amino acids. The CDR3 region has the DNA TGTGCCAGCAGCCAAGTGGGACTCGTACAGTTCTTC. Protein product: CASSQVGLVQFF. Full variable domain (rest looked up from reference TRBV14 and TRBJ2-1): EAGVTQFPSHSVIEKGQTVTLRCDPISGHDNLYWYRRVMGKEIKFLLHFVKESKQDESGMPNNRFLAERTGGTYSTLKVQPAELEDSGVYFCASSQVGLVQFFGPGTRLTVL.

In its sample, this clonotype was seen many times. The gene calls are TRBV6-5 and TRBJ2-7; a weak D match, TRBD2 (5 bases). Germline CDR1 and CDR2: MNHEY and SVGAGI. This CDR3 has 15 amino acids. The V and J ends lost 2 bases and 6 bases respectively, with 17 bases between them. This CDR3 reads CASSYGLEEGSEQYF. The DNA for the CDR3 is TGTGCCAGCAGTTACGGGCTAGAAGAGGGCTCCGAGCAGTACTTC.

This clonotype was picked up a small number of times. The rearrangement joins TRBV11-2 to TRBJ1-4; D is undetermined. Germline assignment: CDR1 SGHAT and CDR2 FQNNGV. This CDR3 has 14 residues. Trimming left V 1 base short and J 3 bases short, with 6 bases between. CDR3 coding DNA: TGTGCCAGCAGCTTAGGCTTATCTAATGAAAAACTGTTTTTT. Protein: CASSLGLSNEKLFF.

Only a few counts were recorded for this clonotype. The chain joins TRBV4-1 to TRBJ2-5; 11 nucleotides line up with TRBD2. CDR1 and CDR2 (germline): MGHRA, YSYEKL. This CDR3 region has 17 residues. V gave up 4 bases and J gave up 2 bases; unmatched junction bases: 9. The CDR3 reads CASSRLGLAGDQETQYF. For the CDR3, the DNA is TGCGCCAGCAGCCGCCTCGGACTAGCGGGTGATCAAGAGACCCAGTACTTC.

V usage is TRBV9 and J usage is TRBJ2-3, with D maybe TRBD1 (6 bases). Trimming left V 4 bases short and J 2 bases short, with 14 bases between. CDR1 is SGDLS, CDR2 YYNGEE, per germline. The CDR3 covers 15 residues. The CDR3, as DNA: TGTGCCAGCAGCTACCAGGGGCCGGACACAGATACGCAGTATTTT. Translated, it gives CASSYQGPDTDTQYF.

This clonotype was seen a few times. The chain has TRBV27 and TRBJ2-5; D is possibly TRBD1 (6 bases). The CDR3 spans 14 residues. Deletions cut 7 bases from V and 2 bases from J, with 14 bases between. CDR1 is MNHEY, CDR2 SMNVEV, per germline (reference sequence). This CDR3 is CASKSGDHQETQYF. As DNA, the CDR3 is TGTGCCAGCAAGTCAGGGGACCATCAAGAGACCCAGTACTTC.

Many counts were recorded for this clonotype. This rearrangement joins TRBV7-2 to TRBJ2-1; possible D gene TRBD1, 5 bases. The germline gives CDR1 SGHTA, CDR2 FQGNSA. Trimming left V 5 bases short and J 7 bases short, with 24 bases between. The CDR3 sequence is 17 residues long. CDR3: CASSPRGWGSSGNEQFF. In DNA, the CDR3 is TGTGCCAGCAGCCCCCGCGGATGGGGCTCTTCAGGGAATGAGCAGTTCTTC. Looking up the rest from reference TRBV7-2 and TRBJ2-1 gives the full variable domain: GAGVSQSPSNKVTEKGKDVELRCDPISGHTALYWYRQSLGQGLEFLIYFQGNSAPDKSGLPSDRFSAERTGGSVSTLTIQRTQQEDSAVYLCASSPRGWGSSGNEQFFGPGTRLTVL.

The gene calls are TRBV9 and TRBJ2-3, with a possible D match to TRBD2 (6 bases). The CDR3 has 15 residues. Germline CDR1 SGDLS, CDR2 YYNGEE. Trimming removed 3 bases at V and 2 bases at J, with 13 bases between. The CDR3 sequence is CASSAGDSYTDTQYF. The CDR3 region has the DNA TGTGCCAGCAGCGCCGGGGACTCCTACACAGATACGCAGTATTTT. Together with reference TRBV9 and TRBJ2-3, the CDR3 gives the full variable domain: DSGVTQTPKHLITATGQRVTLRCSPRSGDLSVYWYQQSLDQGLQFLIQYYNGEERAKGNILERFSAQQFPDLHSELNLSSLELGDSALYFCASSAGDSYTDTQYFGPGTRLTVL.

This clonotype was seen a handful of times. J is TRBJ2-7 and V is TRBV20-1; either TRBD1 or TRBD2 may fit D (6 bases each). The CDR3 runs to 13 residues. Trimming cost V 2 bases and J 2 bases, with 10 bases left between them. Germline V gene data show CDR1 as DFQATT and CDR2 as SNEGSKA (reference sequence). CDR3 sequence reads: CSARRGTPYEQYV. The CDR3 DNA reads TGCAGTGCTAGACGCGGGACACCCTACGAGCAGTACGTC.

This clonotype was seen ten or more times. The junction shows a germline mismatch at one end, possibly a read error. The chain uses TRBV15 and TRBJ1-3; 7 bases align to TRBD1. CDR1 LNHNV and CDR2 YYDKDF come from the germline V gene (reference sequence). The CDR3 extends over 17 amino acids. CDR3 DNA sequence: TGTGCCACCAGCAGTGGGGCCGACAGGGTTTCTGGAAACACCATACATTTT. It specifies CATSSGADRVSGNTIHF. Full variable domain (rest looked up from reference TRBV15 and TRBJ1-3): DAMVIQNPRYQVTQFGKPVTLSCSQTLNHNVMYWYQQKSSQAPKLLFHYYDKDFNNEADTPDNFQSRRPNTSFCFLDIRSPGLGDTAMYLCATSSGADRVSGNTIHFGEGSWLTVV.

This clonotype was observed at least ten times. V gene TRBV5-1 combines with J gene TRBJ2-7; D is uncertain. The length of the CDR3 is 13 residues. V lost 2 bases, J lost 2 bases, and 8 bases lay in between. Germline V gene lookup returns CDR1 SGHRS and CDR2 YFSETQ. The CDR3 DNA sequence: TGCGCCAGCAGCTTCGACAAACCCTACGAGCAGTACTTC. Translated, it gives CASSFDKPYEQYF.

This clonotype was seen at least ten times. The V and J genes are TRBV19 and TRBJ1-5; D might be TRBD1 (5 bases). CDR3 length: 12 residues. V gave up 8 bases and J gave up 10 bases, with 15 bases separating them. CDR1 is LNHDA and CDR2 is SQIVND in the germline V gene (reference sequence). CDR3 DNA sequence: TGTGCCAGTCGCACCTCTGGGGGTCCCCAGCATTTT. Translation: CASRTSGGPQHF.

This clonotype came up a few times. The chain links TRBV3-1 to TRBJ2-1; TRBD1 matches 11 bases. CDR1 and CDR2 (germline): LGHDT, YNNKEL (reference sequence). The V gene end was trimmed by 2 bases and the J gene end by 4 bases; junction bases not matched to a gene: 4. The CDR3 is 16 residues long. CDR3 loop: CASSQRTGGLYNEQFF. CDR3 nucleotides: TGTGCCAGCAGCCAAAGGACAGGGGGCTTGTACAATGAGCAGTTCTTC.